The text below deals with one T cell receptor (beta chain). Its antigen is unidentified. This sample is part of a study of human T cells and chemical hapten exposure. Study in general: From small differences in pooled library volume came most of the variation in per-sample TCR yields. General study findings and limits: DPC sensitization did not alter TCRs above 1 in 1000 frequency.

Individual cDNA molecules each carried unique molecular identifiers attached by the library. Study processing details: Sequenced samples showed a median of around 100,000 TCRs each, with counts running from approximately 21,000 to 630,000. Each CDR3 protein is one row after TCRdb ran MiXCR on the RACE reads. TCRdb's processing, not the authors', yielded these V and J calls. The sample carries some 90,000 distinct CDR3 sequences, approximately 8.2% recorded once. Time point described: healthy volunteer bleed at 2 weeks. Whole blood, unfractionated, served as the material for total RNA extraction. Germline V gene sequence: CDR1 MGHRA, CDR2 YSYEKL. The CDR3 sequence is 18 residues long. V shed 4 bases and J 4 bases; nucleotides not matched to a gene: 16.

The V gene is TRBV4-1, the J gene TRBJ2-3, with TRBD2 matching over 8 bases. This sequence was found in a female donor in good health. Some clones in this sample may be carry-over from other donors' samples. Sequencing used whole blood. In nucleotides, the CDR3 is TGCGCCAGCAGCCTCCGGGCCATACGGGAGGGCGGTCCAGATACGCAGTATTTT. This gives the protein CASSLRAIREGGPDTQYF.